The entry that follows covers one T cell receptor beta chain sequence. The data were taken from a study of blood T cell repertoires in COVID-19. Method: immunoSEQ multiplex PCR; TCRdb's copy keeps in-frame clones and lacks some. Seen here are around 280,000 clones, around four fifths observed once, and the top ten hold around 3.7%. Germline V lookup: CDR1 MDHEN, CDR2 SYDVKM. The CDR3 extends over 13 amino acids. The ends were cut back, 2 bases at V and 4 bases at J, with 8 bases in the middle. Material for sequencing was peripheral blood. The sequence derives from a woman aged 50 to 60 with active or convalescent COVID-19. This sequence joins TRBV28 and TRBJ1-2; D is uncertain. CDR3 loop: CASSLISGYGYTF. The CDR3 DNA is TGTGCCAGCAGTTTAATTTCGGGCTATGGCTACACCTTC.